There are a few counts of the clone carrying this T cell receptor beta chain. As yet, its antigen is unknown. This record comes from a study of shared clonotypes between healthy human individuals. Study-wide results and limits: Clonotype sharing among donors was expected to depend on sequencing depth.

Assay: immunoSEQ multiplex PCR; the TCRdb copy retains only in-frame clones and omits some. The sample holds about 680,000 clones, around two thirds seen once. The CDR3 extends over 17 amino acids. The J segment lost 2 bases and the V segment lost 0 bases, leaving 6 bases of the junction unmatched. Germline V gene data show CDR1 as MGHRA and CDR2 as YSYEKL. The clonotype comes from a woman aged 25 to 39 in good health. Sample: memory CD4+ T cells sorted from blood. Indicated subset: CD45RA-negative fraction. The chain uses TRBV4-1 and TRBJ2-5; 10 nucleotides match TRBD1. The chain's CDR3 is CASSQETGTGEQETQYF. CDR3 DNA sequence: TGCGCCAGCAGCCAAGAAACCGGGACAGGGGAACAAGAGACCCAGTACTTC.